The 20 T cell receptor beta chains given below trace back to one sample, sequenced in a study of T cells in pancreatic ductal adenocarcinoma. Selected pancreatic ductal adenocarcinoma patients had undergone surgery without neoadjuvant therapy. Profiled with immunoSEQ multiplex PCR; TCRdb holds only in-frame clones, not every one. This sample yields about 9,000 clones, of which 85% to 90% are seen a single time; roughly 3% belongs to the top ten. Sequenced sample: PBMCs. The receptors shown here come from a human donor with pancreatic ductal adenocarcinoma.

The chain joins TRBV6-1 to TRBJ1-5; the D is unclear. Germline CDR1 reads MNHNS; CDR2 reads SASEGT. Trimming cost V 0 bases and J 7 bases, with 7 bases left between them. The CDR3 consists of 13 residues. The CDR3 nucleotides are TGTGCCAGCAGTGAAGCGTGGGCCCAGCCCCAGCATTTT. Encoded protein: CASSEAWAQPQHF.

This chain joins TRBV19 and TRBJ1-1; D not resolved. CDR1 is LNHDA, CDR2 SQIVND, per germline (reference sequence). The CDR3 is 13 residues long. V was pared by 0 bases and J by 10 bases, with 12 bases between. For the CDR3, the DNA is TGTGCCAGTAGTATAGATGCGGGTGAGGCAGCTTTCTTT. This gives the protein CASSIDAGEAAFF. Looking up the rest from reference TRBV19 and TRBJ1-1 gives the full variable domain: DGGITQSPKYLFRKEGQNVTLSCEQNLNHDAMYWYRQDPGQGLRLIYYSQIVNDFQKGDIAEGYSVSREKKESFPLTVTSAQKNPTAFYLCASSIDAGEAAFFGQGTRLTVV.

The V call is TRBV7-2, the J call TRBJ2-1; 7 bases map to TRBD2. V lost 7 bases and J lost 1; bases outside the gene matches: 4. The CDR3 is 14 residues long. The germline gives CDR1 SGHTA, CDR2 FQGNSA. The CDR3, as DNA: TGTGCCAGCAAAAAGCGGGGTTCCTACAATGAGCAGTTCTTC. Its translation: CASKKRGSYNEQFF.

The CDR3 sequence is CASSRGLGEEQYF. CDR3 DNA: TGCGCCAGCAGCCGGGGACTAGGTGAAGAGCAGTACTTC. The V gene is TRBV5-1, the J gene TRBJ2-7, with TRBD2 identical over 8 bases. The CDR3 sequence is 13 residues long. Germline CDR1 SGHRS, CDR2 YFSETQ. V shed 4 bases and J 7 bases; nucleotides not matched to a gene: 7.

The chain carries TRBV2 and TRBJ2-5, with TRBD2 matching 8 bases. The V gene's germline CDR1 is SNHLY and CDR2 FYNNEI. The CDR3 totals 15 residues. The J segment lost 4 bases and the V segment lost 1 base, leaving 5 bases of the junction unmatched. The CDR3 DNA sequence: TGTGCCAGCAGTGAAGTCGGGGGGGGCGGAGAGACCCAGTACTTC. Protein sequence: CASSEVGGGGETQYF.

The V gene is TRBV4-2, the J gene TRBJ2-1; the match to TRBD1 covers 8 bases. The CDR3 length is 17 residues. V gave up 1 base and J gave up 2 bases; unmatched junction bases: 7. Germline V gives CDR1 LGHNA, CDR2 YNFKEQ. CDR3 nucleotides: TGTGCCAGCAGCCAAGTCATGTTACAGGGGGCCTACAATGAGCAGTTCTTC. Translation: CASSQVMLQGAYNEQFF.

The chain combines TRBV5-1 with TRBJ2-1; a possible D gene is TRBD2 (6 bases). In germline, CDR1 is SGHRS, CDR2 YFSETQ. The length of the CDR3 is 14 residues. V dropped 6 bases and J dropped 0 bases, with 10 bases sitting between them. The CDR3 sequence: CASTMGGSYNEQFF. The CDR3 DNA reads as TGCGCCAGCACTATGGGGGGCTCCTACAATGAGCAGTTCTTC.

By frequency in the sample, this clone is large. J is TRBJ2-5 and V is TRBV7-3; 7 nucleotides match TRBD2. Germline V gene data show CDR1 as SGHTA and CDR2 as FQGTGA. This CDR3 comprises 14 residues. Trimming at V came to 0 bases and at J to 4 bases, leaving 2 bases not matched to a gene. In DNA form, the CDR3 reads TGTGCCAGCAGCTTAACGGGAGGGCTAGAGACCCAGTACTTC. This translates into CASSLTGGLETQYF.

This clone was counted once. The chain couples TRBV6-8 to TRBJ2-2; D may be TRBD2 (5 bases). The germline V gene has CDR1 MNHGY and CDR2 SAAAGT. The CDR3 spans 14 residues. V was clipped by 7 bases and J by 5 bases, with 14 bases between them. The CDR3: CASKIEEGTGELFF. For the CDR3, the DNA is TGTGCCAGCAAAATAGAAGAGGGTACCGGGGAGCTGTTTTTT.

This clone was seen only once. The chain is built from TRBV28 and TRBJ2-3, with 8 bases lining up with TRBD2. The germline V gene encodes CDR1 MDHEN and CDR2 SYDVKM. V gave up 5 bases and J gave up 0 bases; unmatched junction bases: 1. The CDR3 runs 14 residues. As DNA, the CDR3 is TGTGCCAGCAGTAGACTAGCGAGCACAGATACGCAGTATTTT. Encoded protein: CASSRLASTDTQYF.

The rearrangement uses TRBV19 and TRBJ2-7, with 8 bases lining up with TRBD1. Trimming removed 8 bases from V and 0 bases from J; junction bases left unmatched: 9. The CDR3 runs 15 residues. Germline CDR1 and CDR2: LNHDA and SQIVND (reference sequence). The CDR3 here is CASQVGQGDSYEQYF. The CDR3 DNA is TGTGCCAGTCAAGTAGGACAGGGAGACTCCTACGAGCAGTACTTC.

Here the CDR3 reads CASSSDRAGNTIYF. The CDR3 coding sequence is TGTGCCAGCAGCTCGGACAGGGCTGGAAACACCATATATTTT. The chain employs TRBV11-3 and TRBJ1-3, with TRBD1 identical over 8 bases. Germline V gives CDR1 SGHNT, CDR2 YENEEA. The V segment lost 4 bases and the J segment 2 bases; nucleotides outside the gene matches: 1. The length of the CDR3 is 14 residues. The full variable domain, its missing parts supplied by reference TRBV11-3 and TRBJ1-3, is EAGVVQSPRYKIIEKKQPVAFWCNPISGHNTLYWYLQNLGQGPELLIRYENEEAVDDSQLPKDRFSAERLKGVDSTLKIQPAELGDSAVYLCASSSDRAGNTIYFGEGSWLTVV.

The CDR3 region has the DNA TGTGCCAGTAGTCGACAAAGGGGGTGGGGAGCTAATGAAAAACTGTTTTTT. Encoded protein: CASSRQRGWGANEKLFF. This chain joins TRBV19 and TRBJ1-4; a weak D match, TRBD1 (6 bases). Germline V CDR1 and CDR2: LNHDA, SQIVND (reference sequence). The length of the CDR3 is 17 residues. V dropped 5 bases and J dropped 3 bases, with 19 bases sitting between them.

The chain has TRBV18 and TRBJ2-5, with D perhaps TRBD1 (6 bases). V was cut by 5 bases and J by 0 bases, with 13 bases left in between. Germline V gene lookup returns CDR1 KGHSH and CDR2 LQKENI. This CDR3 is built from 15 residues. This CDR3 is CASSYSDRNQETQYF. The CDR3 nucleotides are TGTGCCAGCTCATACTCGGACAGAAACCAAGAGACCCAGTACTTC.

The gene calls are TRBV5-5 and TRBJ2-2, with D possibly TRBD1 on 6 matching bases. The germline CDR1 and CDR2 sequences are SGHKS and YYEKEE (reference sequence). This CDR3 has 16 amino acids. V dropped 5 bases and J dropped 1 base, with 15 bases sitting between them. The chain's CDR3 is CASRSDRHLNTGELFF. CDR3 bases: TGTGCCAGCAGAAGTGACAGGCACCTGAACACCGGGGAGCTGTTTTTT.

The chain employs TRBV6-1 and TRBJ2-7; tentatively, D is TRBD1 (5 bases). CDR1 is MNHNS and CDR2 is SASEGT in the germline V gene. This CDR3 has 16 amino acids. V was cut by 2 bases and J by 0 bases, with 14 bases left in between. The CDR3 sequence is CASSERAGRDSYEQYF. CDR3 coding DNA: TGTGCCAGCAGTGAAAGAGCTGGCAGGGACTCCTACGAGCAGTACTTC.

A word on this clone: This CDR3 is also generated by other DNA sequences in the sample. The V and J genes are TRBV27 and TRBJ2-2; D unresolved. Trimming cost V 2 bases and J 3 bases, with 7 bases left between them. This CDR3 has 14 residues. From germline, CDR1 is MNHEY and CDR2 SMNVEV (reference sequence). CDR3 loop: CASSLLVDTGELFF. The CDR3 coding sequence is TGTGCCAGCAGTTTACTAGTTGACACCGGGGAGCTGTTTTTT.

The chain couples TRBV28 to TRBJ2-5; 9 bases match TRBD1. The ends lost 3 bases at V and 5 bases at J; junction bases unmatched: 10. The CDR3 covers 16 residues. CDR1 is MDHEN and CDR2 is SYDVKM in the germline V gene. The CDR3 DNA is TGTGCCAGCAGTTTCTACTACGGGACAGGGCGGGAGACCCAGTACTTC. It specifies CASSFYYGTGRETQYF.

The chain combines TRBV7-3 with TRBJ2-1; the match to TRBD2 covers 10 bases. Germline CDR1 SGHTA, CDR2 FQGTGA. Trimming at V came to 2 bases and at J to 10 bases, leaving 11 bases not matched to a gene. This CDR3 is built from 16 residues. CDR3 DNA sequence: TGTGCCAGCAGCTTAGGGGCTAGCGGGAGTACGCGGGAGCAGTTCTTC. Its translation: CASSLGASGSTREQFF. Supplemented by reference TRBV7-3 and TRBJ2-1, the full variable domain reads GAGVSQTPSNKVTEKGKYVELRCDPISGHTALYWYRQSLGQGPEFLIYFQGTGAADDSGLPNDRFFAVRPEGSVSTLKIQRTERGDSAVYLCASSLGASGSTREQFFGPGTRLTVL.

This chain links TRBV6-6 with TRBJ1-1; 9 nucleotides align to TRBD1. The CDR3 spans 15 residues. After removal of 4 bases from V and 1 base from J, the junction contained 4 bases not matched to a gene. Germline-derived CDR1 and CDR2 are MNHNY and SVGAGI (reference sequence). The CDR3: CASSSRDRANTEAFF. The CDR3 DNA reads TGTGCCAGCAGTTCCCGGGACAGGGCGAACACTGAAGCTTTCTTT.